The sequence of this TCR beta chain was determined in a study of T cells in tuberculosis (dated by TCRdb to 2016 to 2018). With respect to the entire study: The study combined CD1B tetramers and high-throughput TCR immunosequencing to characterize T cells specific for the mycobacterial lipid antigen glucose monomycolate (GMM). PBMC from active tuberculosis patients were archived either before standard anti-tuberculosis treatment began or within 7 days of the start of that treatment. IGRA-negative adolescents, IGRA-positive adolescents with latent tuberculosis and adults with active tuberculosis, around nine per group, were compared in a South African clinical cohort. What the work shows at the level of the full study, not this receptor alone: An accuracy of 87% (AUROC 0.85 to 0.95) was reached by a classifier using the diverse GMM-specific repertoire, compared with about 70% accuracy when GEM motif frequencies were used. Compared with IGRA-negative controls, TCR-alpha repertoires from active tuberculosis had smaller mean NN-distances to GMM-specific TCRs, which suggests that these TCRs underwent clonal expansion. Smaller NN-distances were partly driven by shorter CDR3-alpha lengths in active tuberculosis patients, and statistical significance was not reached for the TCR-beta difference. Clinical samples were chosen by availability of cryopreserved specimens, and active tuberculosis cases were adults while controls were adolescents.

The time point label corresponds to: new active TB diagnosis, blood taken before or within 7 days of starting treatment. The patients with active tuberculosis were newly diagnosed, HIV-seronegative South African adults aged 18 years or older. Confirmation of active tuberculosis was based on positive sputum smear microscopy and/or a positive M. tuberculosis culture. Immunosequencing was performed on unsorted cryopreserved PBMC and covered 110,000 or so T cells per clinical donor on average. As to this clone: Its antigen is still unknown. No clone much larger than this one lies a single base away; base qualities are absent.

The germline V gene supplies CDR1 SGDLS and CDR2 YYNGEE. The trim is 4 bases for V and 0 bases for J, with a gap of 16 bases between the germline ends. From the cysteine through the phenylalanine, the CDR3 covers 16 amino acids. Only the CDR3 portion is preserved as DNA: 48 bases, with reading frame beginning at the first base. TCR libraries were generated with the immunoSEQ multiplex PCR assay, using TCR-beta and/or TCR-alpha/delta assays for each sample. The amplified TCR libraries were sequenced on the Illumina high-throughput platform. Regarding the original processing steps: Clustering and dimensionality reduction relied on pairwise TCRdist distances among GMM-specific receptors from T cells that were either sorted ex vivo or expanded in vitro. Each clinical repertoire received a mean NN-distance score, defined as the average TCRdist to the nearest 10% of tetramer-positive reference sequences. GEM TCR motif frequency was computed as the fraction of unique TCRs matching known GEM sequences by V/J usage and CDR3 length. Linear discriminant analysis with leave-one-out cross-validation, implemented in scikit-learn, was used to classify active tuberculosis. TCRdb retrieved this table from immuneACCESS and kept in-frame rearrangements only. Not all clones are present; in checked studies, unresolved V genes account for under half, and no reason is known for the remainder. For V, J and clone size, that table is used; D and trimming come from the DNA. The sample table lists about 34,000 clones, approximately 93% of them with a count of one. Jointly, the top ten make up 10% to 12% of the sample.

The sequence derives from an adult with tuberculosis. Recombination connected TRBV9 to TRBJ1-1, with TRBD1 tentatively as D gene (6 bases match). Sequencing was performed on PBMCs, taken at tuberculosis diagnosis. The sequence in DNA is TGTGCCAGCAGCTATCCACCGACAGGACTGAACACTGAAGCTTTCTTT. Its protein product is CASSYPPTGLNTEAFF.